These T cell receptor beta chains were read from a single sample in a study of T cells after yellow fever vaccination. TCRdb reanalysed the 5' RACE reads using MiXCR and keeps one entry per CDR3 protein. This table has 50,000 or so distinct CDR3 sequences, about 7.9% appearing once. This sample comprised CD8+ T cells sorted from PBMCs, obtained approximately 15 days after the first yellow fever vaccination. The receptors were sampled from a man aged 18-30 years who received the YFV17D yellow fever vaccine. Each CDR3 is given without its conserved first and last residue.

v_gene: TRBV20-1; CDR3aa: SSGTRKITGELF
v_gene: TRBV12-3/TRBV12-4; CDR3aa: ASSRGPYTDTQY
v_gene: TRBV7-6; CDR3aa: ASSSRETYGYT
v_gene: TRBV7-6; CDR3aa: ASSLGPSSGNTIY
v_gene: TRBV2; CDR3aa: ASSDRAF
v_gene: TRBV11-3; CDR3aa: ASSQGTSADTQY
v_gene: TRBV4-1; CDR3aa: ASSQESGYGYT
v_gene: TRBV6-1; CDR3aa: ASAVAGGYNEQF
v_gene: TRBV7-2; CDR3aa: ASSFGISGYTGELF
v_gene: TRBV24-1; CDR3aa: ATSDQTGVDEKLF
v_gene: TRBV7-9; CDR3aa: ASSSAVALEAF
v_gene: TRBV4-1; CDR3aa: ASSQVGLGAQY
v_gene: TRBV5-1; CDR3aa: ASSTRAGPYEQY
v_gene: TRBV7-6; CDR3aa: ASSLRAGARGETQY
v_gene: TRBV29-1; CDR3aa: SVEGRLLTDTQY
v_gene: TRBV15; CDR3aa: ATSREGLANNEQF
v_gene: TRBV7-2; CDR3aa: ASSLYGGPFYEQY
v_gene: TRBV5-1; CDR3aa: ASSSYRGSGELF
v_gene: TRBV7-2; CDR3aa: ASSLVLADDEQF
v_gene: TRBV27; CDR3aa: ASSFSQTETQY
v_gene: TRBV29-1; CDR3aa: SVEGGDLYEQY
v_gene: TRBV7-9; CDR3aa: ASSPDMNAGELF